Listed below are T cell receptor beta chains from one sample, sequenced in a study of blood T cells in healthy people across ages. Via MiXCR, TCRdb re-called the 5' RACE reads, giving one row per CDR3 protein. The sample yields some 1.7 million distinct CDR3 sequences, over 25% seen once. The sequenced sample was blood. The receptors were sampled from a woman aged 25 to 39 in good health. The CDR3 runs from the conserved cysteine through the conserved F or W. The D gene is left open where the match is weak. Rows give clone size only sometimes, using once, few, many, or a class for an expanded clone.

TRBV5-1	NA	NA	TRBJ1-2	TGCGCCAGCAGCCCCGATTGGGACCCCCGCTACACCTTC	CASSPDWDPRYTF
TRBV9	NA	NA	TRBJ2-1	TGTGCCAGCAGCGTAGTAGGGGGTTCGGGGGCTCATGAGCAGTTCTTC	CASSVVGGSGAHEQFF
TRBV5-1	NA	NA	TRBJ1-1	TGCGCCAGCAGCAAGAACCCGCAGAGAAACACTGAAGCTTTCTTT	CASSKNPQRNTEAFF
TRBV11-2	NA	few	TRBJ2-1	TGTGCCAGCAGCCATGGTAAGAGGGCCGATGAGCAGTTCTTC	CASSHGKRADEQFF
TRBV7-2	NA	NA	TRBJ2-5	TGTGCCAGCACCTCAAGGGGTGAGACCCAGTACTTC	CASTSRGETQYF
TRBV27	NA	few	TRBJ2-7	TGTGCCAGCAGTCGACGGGGGGCGGTGTACGAGCAGTACTTC	CASSRRGAVYEQYF
TRBV6-1	NA	many	TRBJ2-7	TGCGCCAGCAGTGAGGGCCGCTCCTACGAGCAGTACTTC	CASSEGRSYEQYF
TRBV11-2	TRBD2	once	TRBJ2-1	TGTGCCAGCAGCTTAAACGCGGGAGCCAGCGATGAGCAGTTCTTC	CASSLNAGASDEQFF
TRBV7-6	NA	many	TRBJ2-7	TGTGCCAGCAGCTTAGTTGACAGACGGAACGAGCAGTACTTC	CASSLVDRRNEQYF
TRBV9	NA	NA	TRBJ2-3	TGTGCCAGCAGCGCCCGACCAGACACAGATACGCAGTATTTT	CASSARPDTDTQYF
TRBV29-1	TRBD1	few	TRBJ2-5	TGCAGCGTAAAGCCAGGGGGCCGAACCCAGTACTTC	CSVKPGGRTQYF
TRBV7-9	NA	NA	TRBJ1-2	TGTGCCAGCAGCCCCACTGAAGGGTCCTATGGCTACACCTTC	CASSPTEGSYGYTF
TRBV12-3/TRBV12-4	NA	few	TRBJ2-1	TGTGCCAGCAGTTTAGTTCCCAGGGGCGATGAGCAGTTCTTC	CASSLVPRGDEQFF
TRBV6-1	NA	many	TRBJ2-3	TGTGCCAGTAGATGGGCAGATACGCAGTATTTT	CASRWADTQYF
TRBV5-1	TRBD2	NA	TRBJ2-3	TGCGCCAGCCACCAACTAGCGGGGGGACCAGATACGCAGTATTTT	CASHQLAGGPDTQYF
TRBV7-9	NA	NA	TRBJ1-4	TGTGCCAACAGTCTCGAAGGGGCGTATGAAACACTGTTTTTT	CANSLEGAYETLFF
TRBV7-2	NA	NA	TRBJ2-5	TGTGCCAGCAGCTCAATGAAGACCCAGTACTTC	CASSSMKTQYF
TRBV10-2	NA	NA	TRBJ1-5	TGCGCCAGCAGTAACGGCTTTACCAGCAATCAGCCCCAGCATTTT	CASSNGFTSNQPQHF
TRBV6-5	NA	many	TRBJ1-2	TGTGCCAGCAGATCTCCGGGAGACTATGGCTACACCTTC	CASRSPGDYGYTF
TRBV7-2	NA	few	TRBJ2-5	TGTGCCAGCAGCTTCCAGGGGGGCCAAGAGACCCAGTACTTC	CASSFQGGQETQYF
TRBV9	TRBD1	few	TRBJ2-5	TGTGCCAGCAGCGACAGACAGGGGCCAGACCAAGAGACCCAGTACTTC	CASSDRQGPDQETQYF
TRBV7-2	TRBD2	NA	TRBJ2-1	TGTGCCAGCAGCTTAAGAGTCGCGGGAGTAGGGATCAATGAGCAGTTCTTC	CASSLRVAGVGINEQFF